The 21 T cell receptor beta chains reported below all come from one sample, sequenced in a study of blood T cell repertoires in COVID-19. The repertoire was sequenced with immunoSEQ multiplex PCR; TCRdb's copy has only in-frame clones and lacks some. The table shows around 100,000 clones, with roughly 85% occurring only once. The specimen was peripheral blood. The source is a woman in her 70s with acute or convalescent COVID-19.

V is TRBV19 and J is TRBJ1-1; D is perhaps TRBD1 (6 bases). V dropped 5 bases and J dropped 1 base, with 11 bases sitting between them. This CDR3 is built from 14 residues. Germline CDR1 is LNHDA and CDR2 is SQIVND (reference sequence). The CDR3 loop reads CASSSGHRNTEAFF. CDR3 DNA: TGTGCCAGTAGTTCGGGACACAGGAACACTGAAGCTTTCTTT. The variable domain in full, with the rest retrieved from reference TRBV19 and TRBJ1-1, is DGGITQSPKYLFRKEGQNVTLSCEQNLNHDAMYWYRQDPGQGLRLIYYSQIVNDFQKGDIAEGYSVSREKKESFPLTVTSAQKNPTAFYLCASSSGHRNTEAFFGQGTRLTVV.

The chain recombines TRBV5-1 with TRBJ2-3; the D is unclear. The germline CDR1 and CDR2 sequences are SGHRS and YFSETQ. V was shortened by 4 bases and J by 0 bases, with 6 bases between the two germline ends. The CDR3 runs 13 residues. CDR3 protein: CASSARSTDTQYF. In DNA form, the CDR3 reads TGCGCCAGCAGCGCTAGAAGCACAGATACGCAGTATTTT.

The V call is TRBV20-1, the J call TRBJ1-1; D gene unclear. Germline CDR1 reads DFQATT; CDR2 reads SNEGSKA (reference sequence). The ends were cut back, 3 bases at V and 7 bases at J, with 6 bases in the middle. CDR3 length: 10 residues. The CDR3 is CSASYSEAFF. The CDR3 region has the DNA TGCAGTGCTAGTTACAGTGAAGCTTTCTTT.

The rearrangement uses TRBV14 and TRBJ1-6; D gene unclear. Per the germline V gene, CDR1 is SGHDN and CDR2 is FVKESK. CDR3 length: 15 amino acids. The V end was cut by 0 bases, the J end by 9 bases, with 12 bases between. CDR3 nucleotides: TGTGCCAGCAGCCAAGAAAAGGTTTCGGGTTCACCCCTCCACTTT. This translates into CASSQEKVSGSPLHF.

This chain connects TRBV5-4 to TRBJ2-1; 10 bases agree with TRBD2. V lost 2 bases and J lost 9; bases outside the gene matches: 8. The germline V gene encodes CDR1 SGHNT and CDR2 YYREEE (reference sequence). The CDR3 runs 15 residues. CDR3 sequence: CASSFRLAGLAEQFF. DNA of the CDR3: TGTGCCAGCAGCTTTCGACTAGCGGGCCTGGCTGAGCAGTTCTTC.

Only a few counts were recorded for this clone. V is TRBV21-1 and J is TRBJ2-7; the tabulated D call, TRBD1, remains unverified against the DNA. TRBV21-1 is a pseudogene. The CDR3 length is 16 residues. In DNA, the CDR3 is TGTGCCAGCAGCAAGCAGGGGTCGGGTAACTCCTACGAGCAGTACGTC. Its translation: CASSKQGSGNSYEQYV.

This chain uses TRBV19 with TRBJ1-2; TRBD1 agrees at 8 bases. Looked up from germline, CDR1 is LNHDA and CDR2 is SQIVND (reference sequence). CDR3 length: 13 residues. Trimming removed 10 bases from V and 3 bases from J; junction bases left unmatched: 7. The CDR3 bases are TGTGCCATCGGACAGGGACCCCACTATGGCTACACCTTC. Residues: CAIGQGPHYGYTF.

The CDR3 region is CASSRTATNEKLFF. CDR3 coding DNA: TGTGCCAGCAGCCGGACAGCAACTAATGAAAAACTGTTTTTT. J is TRBJ1-4 and V is TRBV7-2, with a tentative D call TRBD1 (6 bases). Germline loops: CDR1 SGHTA, CDR2 FQGNSA. The germline V and J ends were trimmed by 5 bases and 0 bases, with 7 bases remaining between them. The CDR3 runs 14 residues.

The chain carries TRBV7-3 and TRBJ2-3; 9 bases align to TRBD1. Trimming took 4 bases from V and 0 from J; bases not matched to a gene: 2. Germline V CDR1 and CDR2: SGHTA, FQGTGA. The CDR3 is made up of 15 amino acids. CDR3 loop: CASSSTGGSTDTQYF. The CDR3 bases are TGTGCCAGCAGCTCCACAGGGGGCAGCACAGATACGCAGTATTTT.

CDR3 loop: CASSYLAGGTGELFF. CDR3 nucleotide sequence: TGTGCCAGCAGTTACCTAGCCGGAGGTACCGGGGAGCTGTTTTTT. V and J are TRBV6-5 and TRBJ2-2; D possibly corresponds to TRBD2 (5 bases). The CDR3 is 15 residues long. The V end was cut by 2 bases, the J end by 5 bases, with 12 bases between. Germline values: CDR1 MNHEY, CDR2 SVGAGI.

This clone was observed once. The genes are TRBV19 and TRBJ1-2; the D gene is possibly TRBD1 (5 bases). V gave up 6 bases and J gave up 4 bases, with 12 bases separating them. This CDR3 contains 13 residues. Germline CDR1 and CDR2: LNHDA and SQIVND (reference sequence). The CDR3 is CASRDTSRYGYTF. The CDR3 DNA reads as TGTGCCAGTAGGGACACGTCTCGCTATGGCTACACCTTC.

The chain carries TRBV6-2 or TRBV6-3 and TRBJ2-3; perhaps TRBD2 as D (6 bases). This CDR3 contains 17 residues. The germline gives CDR1 MNHEY, CDR2 SVGEGT. V was trimmed by 2 bases and J by 5 bases, leaving 20 bases between them. The CDR3, as DNA: TGTGCCAGCAGTTACAGCTCGGTAATGGAGGGAATAGATACGCAGTATTTT. Translating it yields CASSYSSVMEGIDTQYF.

The gene calls are TRBV7-2 and TRBJ1-2, with 7 positions matching TRBD1. Germline V CDR1 and CDR2: SGHTA, FQGNSA. V was clipped by 1 base and J by 2 bases; unmatched bases: 10. The CDR3 extends over 17 amino acids. CDR3 sequence: CASSLDLSAGGNYGYTF. For the CDR3, the DNA is TGTGCCAGCAGCTTAGATCTCTCCGCAGGGGGAAACTATGGCTACACCTTC.

The V and J genes are TRBV2 and TRBJ1-2; tentatively, D is TRBD1 (6 bases). The ends were cut back, 4 bases at V and 6 bases at J, with 15 bases in the middle. CDR3 size: 14 residues. The germline V gene encodes CDR1 SNHLY and CDR2 FYNNEI. The CDR3 nucleotides are TGTGCCAGCAGTGCAATGGACAGAAGCCATGGCTACACCTTC. Protein: CASSAMDRSHGYTF.

The rearrangement links TRBV19 to TRBJ2-2, with 8 positions matching TRBD1. The germline CDR1 and CDR2 sequences are LNHDA and SQIVND (reference sequence). V gave up 4 bases and J gave up 1 base; unmatched junction bases: 14. The CDR3 is made up of 19 amino acids. The CDR3 is CASSTARATGARNTGELFF. As DNA, the CDR3 is TGTGCCAGTAGTACGGCCCGAGCGACAGGGGCGCGGAACACCGGGGAGCTGTTTTTT.

This clone appeared a single time. The CDR3 sequence is CASSLEFRGGTEAFF. The CDR3 nucleotides are TGTGCCAGCAGCTTGGAATTTCGAGGGGGAACTGAAGCTTTCTTT. J is TRBJ1-1 and V is TRBV5-8; D may be TRBD1 (6 bases). Germline V gene sequence: CDR1 SGHTS, CDR2 YDEGEE. This CDR3 is built from 15 residues. V was shortened by 0 bases and J by 5 bases, with 14 bases between the two germline ends.

Regarding this clone: Distinct nucleotide sequences in the sample also encode this CDR3. The chain uses TRBV11-2 and TRBJ1-1; tentatively, D is TRBD1 (5 bases). The CDR3 has 13 amino acids. V lost 3 bases and J 3 bases, leaving 8 bases between the germline ends. Germline V gene data show CDR1 as SGHAT and CDR2 as FQNNGV. Here the CDR3 reads CASSFGRDTEAFF. The CDR3 region has the DNA TGTGCCAGCAGCTTCGGCAGGGACACTGAAGCTTTCTTT.

The J gene is TRBJ2-1, the V gene TRBV7-3; the match to TRBD2 covers 8 bases. The germline V gene has CDR1 SGHTA and CDR2 FQGTGA. The CDR3 is 16 residues long. V lost 4 bases and J lost 4; bases outside the gene matches: 9. The CDR3 region is CASSSKGRGGYNEQFF. The CDR3 DNA follows: TGTGCCAGCAGCTCCAAGGGCCGGGGGGGTTACAATGAGCAGTTCTTC.

V is TRBV7-8 and J is TRBJ1-4; D might be TRBD1 (5 bases). Between the trimmed V and J ends, which lost 3 bases and 4 bases, there was a span of 9 bases. The CDR3 spans 14 residues. Germline V lookup: CDR1 SGHVS, CDR2 FQNEAQ. In DNA form, the CDR3 reads TGTGCCAGCAGCTTCAGGGATTATAATGAAAAACTGTTTTTT. Its protein product is CASSFRDYNEKLFF.

The chain has TRBV12-5 and TRBJ1-2; no reliable D call. The CDR3 consists of 11 residues. The V gene's germline CDR1 is LGHNT and CDR2 FRNRAP. Trimming shortened V by 6 bases and J by 5 bases, and 7 bases separated the two germline ends. The CDR3 nucleotides are TGTGCTAGTGGCCGGGATTATGGCTACACCTTC. It yields the protein CASGRDYGYTF. The whole variable domain, filled in from reference TRBV12-5 and TRBJ1-2, reads DARVTQTPRHKVTEMGQEVTMRCQPILGHNTVFWYRQTMMQGLELLAYFRNRAPLDDSGMPKDRFSAEMPDATLATLKIQPSEPRDSAVYFCASGRDYGYTFGSGTRLTVV.

V is TRBV30 and J is TRBJ2-1; 7 positions agree with TRBD1. This CDR3 region has 15 residues. Germline trimming cut 1 base from V and 9 bases from J; bases unmatched to any gene: 12. Germline loops: CDR1 GTSNPN, CDR2 SVGIG (reference sequence). CDR3 coding DNA: TGTGCCTGGAGTGCCGGGACAGTTCTAGGAGGTGAGCAGTTCTTC. It yields the protein CAWSAGTVLGGEQFF.